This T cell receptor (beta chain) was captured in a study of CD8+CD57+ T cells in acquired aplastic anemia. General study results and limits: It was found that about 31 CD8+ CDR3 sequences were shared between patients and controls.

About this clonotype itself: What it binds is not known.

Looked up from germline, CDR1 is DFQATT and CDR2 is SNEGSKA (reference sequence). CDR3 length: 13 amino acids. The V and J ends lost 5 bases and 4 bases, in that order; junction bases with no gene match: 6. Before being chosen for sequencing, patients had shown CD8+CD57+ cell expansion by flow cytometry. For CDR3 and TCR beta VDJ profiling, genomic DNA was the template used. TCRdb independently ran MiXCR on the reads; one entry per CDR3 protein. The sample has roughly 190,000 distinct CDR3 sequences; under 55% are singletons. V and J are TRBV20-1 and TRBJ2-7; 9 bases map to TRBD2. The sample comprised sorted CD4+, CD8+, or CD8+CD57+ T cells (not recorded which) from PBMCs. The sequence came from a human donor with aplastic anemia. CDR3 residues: CSAGREGRYEQYF. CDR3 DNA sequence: TGCAGTGCTGGGCGGGAGGGCAGATACGAGCAGTACTTC.